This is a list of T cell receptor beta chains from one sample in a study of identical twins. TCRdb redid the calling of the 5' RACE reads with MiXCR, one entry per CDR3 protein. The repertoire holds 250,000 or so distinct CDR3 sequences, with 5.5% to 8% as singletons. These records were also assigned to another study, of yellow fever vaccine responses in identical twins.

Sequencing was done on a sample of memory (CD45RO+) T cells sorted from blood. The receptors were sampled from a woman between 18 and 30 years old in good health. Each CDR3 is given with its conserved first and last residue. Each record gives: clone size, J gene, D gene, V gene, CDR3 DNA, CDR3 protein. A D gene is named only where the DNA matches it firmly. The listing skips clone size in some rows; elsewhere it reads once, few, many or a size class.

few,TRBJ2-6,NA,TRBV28,TGTGCCAGCAGTCCCCCGTCAAAATCTGGGGCCAACGTCCTGACTTTC,CASSPPSKSGANVLTF
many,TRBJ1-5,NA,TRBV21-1,TGTGCCAGCAGCAAAGATGGGCATAGCAATCAGCCCCAGCATTTT,CASSKDGHSNQPQHF
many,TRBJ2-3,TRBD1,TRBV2,TGTGCCAGCAAGGGGACAGACTTCACAGATACGCAGTATTTT,CASKGTDFTDTQYF
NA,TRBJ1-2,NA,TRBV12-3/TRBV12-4,TGTGCCAGCAGTTTATCGGTTCCCAGCTATGGCTACACCTTC,CASSLSVPSYGYTF
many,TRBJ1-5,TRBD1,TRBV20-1,TGCAGTGCGAAGTTTCCGGGACAGATCAATCAGCCCCAGCATTTT,CSAKFPGQINQPQHF
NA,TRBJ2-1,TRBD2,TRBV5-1,TGCGCCAGCAGCGGAGGGACTAGGGGTGAGCAGTTCTTC,CASSGGTRGEQFF
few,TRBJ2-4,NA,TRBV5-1,TGCGCCAGCAGCTTGGATACAGGGTTTGGGTCCAAAAACATTCAGTACTTC,CASSLDTGFGSKNIQYF
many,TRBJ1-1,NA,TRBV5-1,TGCGCCAGCAGCCCACAGGGTGCAGGGACTGAAGCTTTCTTT,CASSPQGAGTEAFF
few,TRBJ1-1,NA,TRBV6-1,TGTGCCAGCAGGGGAGGTATTGACACTGAAGCTTTCTTT,CASRGGIDTEAFF
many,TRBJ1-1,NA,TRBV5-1,TGCGCCAGCAGCTGGGACCTCCAGGAGAACACTGAAGCTTTCTTT,CASSWDLQENTEAFF
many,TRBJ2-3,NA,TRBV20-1,TGCAGTGCTAGAGATGGCGCGGACAGCACAGATACGCAGTATTTT,CSARDGADSTDTQYF
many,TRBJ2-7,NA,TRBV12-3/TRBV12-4,TGTGCCAGCAGTCTCACCGGGGCGGCCTACGAGCAGTACTTC,CASSLTGAAYEQYF
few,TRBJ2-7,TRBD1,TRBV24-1,TGTGCCACCGGCCGACAGGGCTCCTACGAGCAGTACTTC,CATGRQGSYEQYF
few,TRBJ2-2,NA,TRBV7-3,TGTGCCAGCAGCGGGCGCGGGGATGGAACCGGGGAGCTGTTTTTT,CASSGRGDGTGELFF
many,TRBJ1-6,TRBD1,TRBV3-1,TGTGCCAGCAGCCAAGGTCTCCCGACAGGGAATTCACCCCTCCACTTT,CASSQGLPTGNSPLHF
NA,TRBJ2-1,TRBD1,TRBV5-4,TGTGCCAGCAGCTTGATGGACAGGGAGAATGAGCAGTTCTTC,CASSLMDRENEQFF
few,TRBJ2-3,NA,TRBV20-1,TGCAGTGCTAGAGATATGGGTTTCACAGATACGCAGTATTTT,CSARDMGFTDTQYF
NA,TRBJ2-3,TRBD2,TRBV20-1,TGCTGTGCTAGAGTCCCTAGCGGGAGCACAGATACGCAGTATTTT,CCARVPSGSTDTQYF
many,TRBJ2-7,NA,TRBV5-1,TGCGCCAGCAGCGCCGACAGGACTTACTACGAGCAGTACTTC,CASSADRTYYEQYF
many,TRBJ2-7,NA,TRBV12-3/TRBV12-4,TGTGCCAGCAGTTTGGCCCCCCCGATTTACGAGCAGTACTTC,CASSLAPPIYEQYF
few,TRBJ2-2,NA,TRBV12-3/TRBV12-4,TGTGCCAGCAGTTTTAACCTTAGAGGGGAGCTGTTTTTT,CASSFNLRGELFF
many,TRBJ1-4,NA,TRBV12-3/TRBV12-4,TGTGCCAGCAGTTTGCGGGCGGGTGAAAAACTGTTTTTT,CASSLRAGEKLFF